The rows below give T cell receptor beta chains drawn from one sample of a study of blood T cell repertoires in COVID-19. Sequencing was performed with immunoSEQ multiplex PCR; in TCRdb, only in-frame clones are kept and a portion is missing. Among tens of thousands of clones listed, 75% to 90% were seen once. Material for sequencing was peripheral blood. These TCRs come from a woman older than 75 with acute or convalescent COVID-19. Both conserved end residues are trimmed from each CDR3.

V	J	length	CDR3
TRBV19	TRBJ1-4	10	ASSIRGEKLF
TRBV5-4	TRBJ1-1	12	ASSSWTANTEAF
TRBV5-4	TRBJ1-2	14	ASSRGTGGLGEGYT
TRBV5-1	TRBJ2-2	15	ASSLAFGTGRAGELF
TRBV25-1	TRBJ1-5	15	ARNTGTGDYSNQPQH
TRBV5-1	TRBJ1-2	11	ASSMGRDYGYT
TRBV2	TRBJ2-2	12	ASSVSSVPGELF
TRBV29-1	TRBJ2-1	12	SHPSGSGYNEQF
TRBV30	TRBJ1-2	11	AWSVGQGNGYT
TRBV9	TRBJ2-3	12	ASSVAGGADTQY
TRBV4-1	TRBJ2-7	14	ASSHGWTGSSYEQY
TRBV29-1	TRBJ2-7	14	SVGGGPGLAAYEQY
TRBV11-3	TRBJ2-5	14	ASSPGVAGGEETQY
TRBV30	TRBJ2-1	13	AWRLAVSLLGEQF
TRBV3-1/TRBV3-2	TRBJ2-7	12	ASSLGQGADEQY
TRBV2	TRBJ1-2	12	ASSVVQGASGYT
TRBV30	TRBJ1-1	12	ASARRSGATEAF
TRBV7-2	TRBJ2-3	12	ASSLVAGMDTQY
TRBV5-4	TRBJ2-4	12	ASSEGGTKNIQY
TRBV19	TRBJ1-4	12	ASSTGQRNEKLF
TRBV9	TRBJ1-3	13	ASSTGQGAGNTIY
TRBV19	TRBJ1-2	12	ASRRDRVNYGYT
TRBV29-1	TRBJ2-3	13	SVSTSGGGTDTQY
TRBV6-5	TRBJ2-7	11	ASSYARGYEQY
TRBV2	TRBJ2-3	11	ASRRQGTDTQY
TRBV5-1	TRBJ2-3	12	ASSLSGGTDTQY
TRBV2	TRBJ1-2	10	ASQTGDRGYT
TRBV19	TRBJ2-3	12	ASSPLGEIDTQY
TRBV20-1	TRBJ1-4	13	SASPGTGGMEKLF
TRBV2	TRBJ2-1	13	ASSLLAEDYNEQF
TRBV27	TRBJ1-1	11	ASMGSWNTEAF
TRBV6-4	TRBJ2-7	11	ASNHHVGGRQY
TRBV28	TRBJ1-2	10	ASSTQSYGYT
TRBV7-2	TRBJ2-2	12	ASSSQPRGGELF
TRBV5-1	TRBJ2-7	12	ASSLVGTPYEQY
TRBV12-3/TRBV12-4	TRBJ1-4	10	ASRMGGEKLF